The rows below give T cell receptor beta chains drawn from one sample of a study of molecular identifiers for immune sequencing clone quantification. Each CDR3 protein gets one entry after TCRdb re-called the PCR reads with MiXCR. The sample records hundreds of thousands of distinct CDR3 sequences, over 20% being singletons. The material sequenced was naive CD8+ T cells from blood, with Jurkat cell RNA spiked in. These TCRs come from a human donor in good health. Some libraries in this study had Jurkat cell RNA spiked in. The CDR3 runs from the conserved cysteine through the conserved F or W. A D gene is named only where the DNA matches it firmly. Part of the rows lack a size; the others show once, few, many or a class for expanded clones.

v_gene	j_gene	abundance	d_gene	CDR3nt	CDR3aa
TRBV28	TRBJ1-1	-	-	TGTGCCAGCAGTTCCCCCGTGGGGGTTAGGACTGAAGCTTTCTTT	CASSSPVGVRTEAFF
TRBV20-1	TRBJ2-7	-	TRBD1	TGCAGTGCTAGAGATCAGGGGGCCTCCTACGAGCAGTACTTC	CSARDQGASYEQYF
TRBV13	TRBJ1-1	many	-	TGTGCCAGCAAAGGTTATGTTGAGGGCACTGAAGCTTTCTTT	CASKGYVEGTEAFF
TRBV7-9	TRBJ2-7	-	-	TGTGCCAGCAGCTTAGCGGGGACGTACTACGAGCAGTACTTC	CASSLAGTYYEQYF
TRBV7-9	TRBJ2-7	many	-	TGTGCCAGCAGCTCGACTTCCAGGGAGCAGTACTTC	CASSSTSREQYF
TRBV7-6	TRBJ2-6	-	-	TGTGCCAGCAGCTCCCAGGCCAGTTCTGCTGGGGCCAACGTCCTGACTTTC	CASSSQASSAGANVLTF
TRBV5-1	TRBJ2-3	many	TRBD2	TGCGCCAGCAGCTTCGGAGCGGGAGAAGGAGATACGCAGTATTTT	CASSFGAGEGDTQYF
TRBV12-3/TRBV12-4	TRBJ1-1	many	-	TGTGCCAGCAGGACCGGGGACCCAAAAGCTTTCTTT	CASRTGDPKAFF
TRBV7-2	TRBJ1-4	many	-	TGTGCCAGCAGCTTAGCGGCCCCTAATGAAAAACTGTTTTTT	CASSLAAPNEKLFF
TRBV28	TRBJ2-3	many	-	TGTGCCAGCAGTTCCGCTTTTTCTAGCACAGATACGCAGTATTTT	CASSSAFSSTDTQYF
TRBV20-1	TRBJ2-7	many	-	TGCAGTGCTAGTAATCAGGGGTCCGAGCAGTACTTC	CSASNQGSEQYF
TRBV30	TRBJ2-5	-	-	TGTGCCTGGAGAGGGGAGTCAATGGGGGTAGAGACCCAGTACTTC	CAWRGESMGVETQYF
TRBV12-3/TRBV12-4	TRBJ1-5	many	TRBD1	TGTGCCAGCAGCCCCGGGACAGGGGGCAATCAGCCCCAGCATTTT	CASSPGTGGNQPQHF
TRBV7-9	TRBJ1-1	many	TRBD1	TGTGCCAGCAGCCCAAATCAGGGGGGGCCTGACACTGAAGCTTTCTTT	CASSPNQGGPDTEAFF
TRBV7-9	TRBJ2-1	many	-	TGTGCCAGCAGCGCAGGGAATAGATTCTATGAGCAGTTCTTC	CASSAGNRFYEQFF
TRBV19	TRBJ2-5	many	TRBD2	TGTGCCAGTAGTATATGGACTAGCGCAGAGACCCAGTACTTC	CASSIWTSAETQYF
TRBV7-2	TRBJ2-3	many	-	TGTGCCAGCAGTAATATCCGGGAGTTGACAGATACGCAGTATTTT	CASSNIRELTDTQYF
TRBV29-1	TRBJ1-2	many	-	TGCAGCGTTGAAGACCCCCAGTTGTCAGCTCTCTATGGCTACACCTTC	CSVEDPQLSALYGYTF
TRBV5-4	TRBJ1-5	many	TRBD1	TGTGCCAGCAGCTTGGGGGGGACAGTAGGCAATCAGCCCCAGCATTTT	CASSLGGTVGNQPQHF
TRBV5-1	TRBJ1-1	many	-	TGCGCCAGCAGCCCCCACGACTGGGTTCGGACTGAAGCTTTCTTT	CASSPHDWVRTEAFF
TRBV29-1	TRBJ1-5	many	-	TGCAGCGCAACGACAGGAAGCAATCAGCCCCAGCATTTT	CSATTGSNQPQHF
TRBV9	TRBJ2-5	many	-	TGTGCCAGCAGCGACACCCAAGAGACCCAGTACTTC	CASSDTQETQYF
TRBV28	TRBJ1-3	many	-	TGTGCCAGCAGTTTTTTCCCGGACAGACACTCTGGAAACACCATATATTTT	CASSFFPDRHSGNTIYF
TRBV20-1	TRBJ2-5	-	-	TGCAGTGGCGTATCCCTAGGGGCAGTTCTCGTACAAGAGACCCAGTACTTC	CSGVSLGAVLVQETQYF
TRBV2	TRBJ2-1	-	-	TGTGCCAGCAGTGCTACGGGAGTGCTGAATGAGCAGTTCTTC	CASSATGVLNEQFF
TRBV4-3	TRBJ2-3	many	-	TGCGCCAGCAGCCAAGATCGGCTAGTGAGCACAGATACGCAGTATTTT	CASSQDRLVSTDTQYF
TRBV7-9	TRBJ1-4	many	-	TGTGCCAGCAGACCCTCTTCATCGGGGATTGAAAAACTGTTTTTT	CASRPSSSGIEKLFF
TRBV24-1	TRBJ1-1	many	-	TGTGCCACCAGTGATTTGCAGAGGGGGAATCGTGGCACTGAAGCTTTCTTT	CATSDLQRGNRGTEAFF
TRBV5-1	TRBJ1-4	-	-	TGCGCCAGCAGCTGGACCGGACTCCAGTCAACTAATGAAAAACTGTTTTTT	CASSWTGLQSTNEKLFF
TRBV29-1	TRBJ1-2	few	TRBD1	TGCAGCGTTGATGATCGTGGGGACAGCTACGACGATTCATATGGCTACACCTTC	CSVDDRGDSYDDSYGYTF
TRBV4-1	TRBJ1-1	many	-	TGCGCCAGCAGCCAAGTCGGGGAGGGGTTAGACACTGAAGCTTTCTTT	CASSQVGEGLDTEAFF
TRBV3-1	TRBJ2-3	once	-	TGTGCCAGCAGCCTGTCGATGAGGGATTTGGCCGATACGCAGTATTTT	CASSLSMRDLADTQYF
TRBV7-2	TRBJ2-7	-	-	TGTGCCAGCAGCTTAGGGCCATACCCCTACGGGCAGTACTTC	CASSLGPYPYGQYF
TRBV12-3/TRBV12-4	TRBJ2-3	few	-	TGTGCCAGCAGCCGCCCTGGAGGGGACAGCGGGACTCGGAGCACAGATACGCAGTATTTT	CASSRPGGDSGTRSTDTQYF
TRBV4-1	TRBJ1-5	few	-	TGCGCCAGCATCCGGAGGGAAAGCAATCAGCCCCAGCATTTT	CASIRRESNQPQHF
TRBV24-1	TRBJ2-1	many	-	TGTGCCACCAGTGACTTGGGTCCCCCTGAGCAGTTCTTC	CATSDLGPPEQFF
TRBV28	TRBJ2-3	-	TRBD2	TGTGCCAGCAGTTTCGGGGGGGGTAAAGATACGCAGTATTTT	CASSFGGGKDTQYF
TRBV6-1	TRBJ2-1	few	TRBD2	TGTGCCAGCAGTGTTATGGGACTAGCGCAGTACAATGAGCAGTTCTTC	CASSVMGLAQYNEQFF